The 10 T cell receptor beta chains listed next were all sequenced from one sample in a study of blood T cell repertoires in COVID-19. The data were produced by immunoSEQ multiplex PCR, yet TCRdb's version contains in-frame clones alone and is incomplete. The sample includes about 140,000 clones, around four fifths seen only once; the top ten take 3% to 3.5%. Sample: PBMCs or T cells enriched from blood (not recorded which). These receptors were taken from a woman aged 50 to 65 with acute COVID-19.

J is TRBJ1-1 and V is TRBV18; D uncertain. The CDR3 covers 14 residues. Germline-derived CDR1 and CDR2 are KGHSH and LQKENI. The V end was cut by 3 bases, the J end by 0 bases, with 8 bases between. CDR3 DNA sequence: TGTGCCAGCTCACCTCGCGAGCTGAACACTGAAGCTTTCTTT. Residues: CASSPRELNTEAFF.

The count of this clone is one. This chain links TRBV5-6 with TRBJ1-5; D might be TRBD1 (5 bases). The germline V gene has CDR1 SGHDT and CDR2 YYEEEE. The CDR3 runs 16 residues. Trimming stripped 4 bases from V and 6 bases from J, with 20 bases between. CDR3 nucleotide sequence: TGTGCCAGCAGCCCATGGGGGAGGGCAGGCGGTCAGCCCCAGCATTTT. Translating gives CASSPWGRAGGQPQHF.

This clone was detected a few times. This sequence joins TRBV9 and TRBJ1-1; D uncertain. The germline V gene has CDR1 SGDLS and CDR2 YYNGEE. CDR3 size: 12 residues. The ends were cut back, 3 bases at V and 4 bases at J, with 7 bases in the middle. The DNA for the CDR3 is TGTGCCAGCAGCGGAGGTAGCACTGAAGCTTTCTTT. Translating it yields CASSGGSTEAFF.

About this clone: A read error may produce the germline difference seen at one junction end. The DNA of the CDR3 is TGTGCCAGCAGCCTAGACATCGGCACTGAAGCTTTCTTT. The encoded protein is CASSLDIGTEAFF. The J gene is TRBJ1-1, the V gene TRBV11-2, with D unresolved. The CDR3 runs to 13 residues. In germline, CDR1 is SGHAT, CDR2 FQNNGV.

The chain employs TRBV29-1 and TRBJ2-1; perhaps TRBD2 as D (5 bases). Looked up from germline, CDR1 is SQVTM and CDR2 is ANQGSEA. The CDR3 has 12 residues. Trimming cost V 6 bases and J 7 bases, with 13 bases left between them. CDR3 nucleotides: TGCAGCGTGCTCGCGGGCGGAAATGAGCAGTTCTTC. Amino acids: CSVLAGGNEQFF.

The chain recombines TRBV7-9 with TRBJ1-2, with D tentatively TRBD1 (6 bases). V was trimmed by 3 bases and J by 10 bases, leaving 12 bases between them. Germline CDR1 is SEHNR and CDR2 is FQNEAQ (reference sequence). The CDR3 runs to 12 residues. The CDR3 spells CASSFSHRDYTF. The CDR3 DNA is TGTGCCAGCAGCTTTAGTCACAGGGACTACACCTTC.

J is TRBJ2-2 and V is TRBV12-5, with 9 bases lining up with TRBD1. From germline, CDR1 is LGHNT and CDR2 FRNRAP. Trimming took 3 bases from V and 0 from J; bases not matched to a gene: 8. CDR3 length equals 18 residues. CDR3 nucleotide sequence: TGTGCTAGTGGTTTTGGTACCGGGGACAGGGCGAACACCGGGGAGCTGTTTTTT. Amino acids: CASGFGTGDRANTGELFF.

This chain uses TRBV7-9 with TRBJ2-7; D gene unclear. The CDR3 runs to 13 residues. The V gene's germline CDR1 is SEHNR and CDR2 FQNEAQ (reference sequence). V was trimmed by 5 bases and J by 5 bases, leaving 13 bases between them. CDR3 region: CASSPWSNHEQYF. In DNA form, the CDR3 reads TGTGCCAGCAGCCCTTGGAGTAATCACGAGCAGTACTTC.

This clone came up a few times. J is TRBJ2-1 and V is TRBV7-8; D uncertain. CDR1 and CDR2 (germline): SGHVS, FQNEAQ. The CDR3 consists of 12 residues. V was pared by 4 bases and J by 3 bases, with 4 bases between. For the CDR3, the DNA is TGTGCCAGCAGCTCTATCTACAATGAGCAGTTCTTC. It specifies CASSSIYNEQFF.

This clone has more than one count but fewer than ten. The chain carries TRBV29-1 and TRBJ1-1; weak D call: TRBD1 (5 bases). The germline V and J ends were trimmed by 4 bases and 4 bases, with 19 bases remaining between them. Germline V gene data show CDR1 as SQVTM and CDR2 as ANQGSEA. The CDR3 contains 15 residues. CDR3 amino acids: CSVVPGAVVTTEAFF. The CDR3 nucleotides read TGCAGCGTTGTCCCTGGGGCAGTCGTGACCACTGAAGCTTTCTTT.